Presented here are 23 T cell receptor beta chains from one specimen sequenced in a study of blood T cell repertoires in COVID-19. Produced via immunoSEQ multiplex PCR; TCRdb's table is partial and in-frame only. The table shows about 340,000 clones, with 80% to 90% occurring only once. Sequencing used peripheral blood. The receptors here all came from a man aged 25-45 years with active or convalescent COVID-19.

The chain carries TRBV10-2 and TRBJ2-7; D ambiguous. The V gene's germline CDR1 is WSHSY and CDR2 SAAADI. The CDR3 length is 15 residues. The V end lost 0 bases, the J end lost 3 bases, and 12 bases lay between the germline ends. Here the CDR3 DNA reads TGCGCCAGCAGTGAGTCGATAGGCCAGGTCTACGAGCAGTACTTC. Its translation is CASSESIGQVYEQYF.

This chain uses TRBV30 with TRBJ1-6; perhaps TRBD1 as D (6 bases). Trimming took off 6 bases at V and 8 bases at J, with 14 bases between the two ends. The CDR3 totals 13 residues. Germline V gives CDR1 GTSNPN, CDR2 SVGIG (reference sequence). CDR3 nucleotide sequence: TGTGCCTGCAGGTCGGACAGTTATTCACCCCTCCACTTT. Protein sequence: CACRSDSYSPLHF.

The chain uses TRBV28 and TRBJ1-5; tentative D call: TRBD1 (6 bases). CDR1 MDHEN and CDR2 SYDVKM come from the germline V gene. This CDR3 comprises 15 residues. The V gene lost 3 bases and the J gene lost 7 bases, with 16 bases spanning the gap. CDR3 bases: TGTGCCAGCAGTTTCCAGGGGCGCGTAAGGCAGCCCCAGCATTTT. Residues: CASSFQGRVRQPQHF.

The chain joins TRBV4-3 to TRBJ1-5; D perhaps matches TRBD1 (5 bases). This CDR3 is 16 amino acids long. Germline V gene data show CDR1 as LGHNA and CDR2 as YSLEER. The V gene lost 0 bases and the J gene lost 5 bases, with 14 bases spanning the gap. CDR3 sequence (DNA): TGCGCCAGCAGCCAAGATTTGGTGCGGGGGGATCAGCCCCAGCATTTT. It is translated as CASSQDLVRGDQPQHF.

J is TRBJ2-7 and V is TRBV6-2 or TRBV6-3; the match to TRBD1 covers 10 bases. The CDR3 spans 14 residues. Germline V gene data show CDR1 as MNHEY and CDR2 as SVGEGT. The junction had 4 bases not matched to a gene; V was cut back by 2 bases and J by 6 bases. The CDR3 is CASSYRGQGGEQYF. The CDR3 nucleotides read TGTGCCAGCAGTTACCGTGGACAGGGGGGCGAGCAGTACTTC.

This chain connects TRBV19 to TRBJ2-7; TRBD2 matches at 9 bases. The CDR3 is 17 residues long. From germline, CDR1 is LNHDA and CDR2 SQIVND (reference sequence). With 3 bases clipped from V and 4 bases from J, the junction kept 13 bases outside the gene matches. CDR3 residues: CASSIRASSGDPYEQYF. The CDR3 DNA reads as TGTGCCAGTAGTATTCGGGCCTCTAGCGGGGACCCGTACGAGCAGTACTTC.

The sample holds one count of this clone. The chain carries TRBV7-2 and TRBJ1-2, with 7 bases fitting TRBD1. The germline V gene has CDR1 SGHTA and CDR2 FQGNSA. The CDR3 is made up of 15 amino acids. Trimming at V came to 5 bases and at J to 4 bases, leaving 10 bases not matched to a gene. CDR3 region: CASSPRDSGSYGYTF. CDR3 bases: TGTGCCAGCAGCCCTAGGGACAGTGGGAGCTATGGCTACACCTTC.

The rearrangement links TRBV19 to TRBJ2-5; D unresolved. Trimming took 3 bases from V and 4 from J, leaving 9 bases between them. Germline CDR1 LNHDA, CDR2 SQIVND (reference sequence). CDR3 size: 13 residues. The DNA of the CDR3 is TGTGCCAGTAGTATCGCCCCAGGAGAGACCCAGTACTTC. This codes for CASSIAPGETQYF. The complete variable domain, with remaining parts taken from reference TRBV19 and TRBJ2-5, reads DGGITQSPKYLFRKEGQNVTLSCEQNLNHDAMYWYRQDPGQGLRLIYYSQIVNDFQKGDIAEGYSVSREKKESFPLTVTSAQKNPTAFYLCASSIAPGETQYFGPGTRLLVL.

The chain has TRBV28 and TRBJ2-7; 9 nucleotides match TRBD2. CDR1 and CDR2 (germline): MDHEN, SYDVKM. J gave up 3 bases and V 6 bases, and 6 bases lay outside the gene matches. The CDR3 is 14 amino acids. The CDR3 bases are TGTGCCAGCAGCATTAGCGGGAGTGGCTACGAGCAGTACTTC. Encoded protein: CASSISGSGYEQYF.

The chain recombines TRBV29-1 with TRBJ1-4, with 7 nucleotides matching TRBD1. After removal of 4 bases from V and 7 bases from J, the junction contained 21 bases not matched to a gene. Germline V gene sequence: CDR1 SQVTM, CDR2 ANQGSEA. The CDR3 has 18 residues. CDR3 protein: CSVAGWAGGVESFEKLFF. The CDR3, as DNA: TGCAGCGTTGCCGGTTGGGCAGGGGGTGTTGAGTCGTTTGAAAAACTGTTTTTT.

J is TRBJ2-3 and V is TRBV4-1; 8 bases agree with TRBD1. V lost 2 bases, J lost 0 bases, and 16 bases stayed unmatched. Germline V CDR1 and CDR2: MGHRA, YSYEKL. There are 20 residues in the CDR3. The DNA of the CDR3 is TGCGCCAGCAGCCAACCCCCCTTCACAGACAGGGGTGGGAGCACAGATACGCAGTATTTT. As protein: CASSQPPFTDRGGSTDTQYF.

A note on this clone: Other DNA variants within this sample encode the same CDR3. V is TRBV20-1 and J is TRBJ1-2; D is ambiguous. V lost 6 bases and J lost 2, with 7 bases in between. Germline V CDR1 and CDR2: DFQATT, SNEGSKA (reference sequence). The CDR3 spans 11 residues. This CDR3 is CSASPNYGYTF. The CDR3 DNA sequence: TGCAGTGCCTCCCCCAACTATGGCTACACCTTC.

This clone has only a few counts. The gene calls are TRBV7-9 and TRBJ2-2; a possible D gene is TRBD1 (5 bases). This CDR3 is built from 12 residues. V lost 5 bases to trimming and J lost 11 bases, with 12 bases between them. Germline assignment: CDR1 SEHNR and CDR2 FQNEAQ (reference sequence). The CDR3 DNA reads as TGTGCCAGCAGCCCCCAGGGAAGCGAGCTGTTTTTT. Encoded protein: CASSPQGSELFF. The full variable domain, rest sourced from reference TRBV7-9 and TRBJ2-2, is DTGVSQNPRHKITKRGQNVTFRCDPISEHNRLYWYRQTLGQGPEFLTYFQNEAQLEKSRLLSDRFSAERPKGSFSTLEIQRTEQGDSAMYLCASSPQGSELFFGEGSRLTVL.

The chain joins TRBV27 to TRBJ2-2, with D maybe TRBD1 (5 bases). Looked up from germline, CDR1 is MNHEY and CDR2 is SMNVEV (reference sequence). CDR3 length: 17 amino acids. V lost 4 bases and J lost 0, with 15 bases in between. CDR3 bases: TGTGCCAGCAGTTCCCACCAGACAGCAACGAACACCGGGGAGCTGTTTTTT. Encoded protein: CASSSHQTATNTGELFF.

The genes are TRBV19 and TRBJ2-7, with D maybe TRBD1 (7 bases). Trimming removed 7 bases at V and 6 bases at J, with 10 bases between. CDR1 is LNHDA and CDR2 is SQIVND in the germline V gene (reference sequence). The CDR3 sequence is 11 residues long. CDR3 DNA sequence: TGTGCCAGTACAGGGGGAGGCGAGCAGTACTTC. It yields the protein CASTGGGEQYF.

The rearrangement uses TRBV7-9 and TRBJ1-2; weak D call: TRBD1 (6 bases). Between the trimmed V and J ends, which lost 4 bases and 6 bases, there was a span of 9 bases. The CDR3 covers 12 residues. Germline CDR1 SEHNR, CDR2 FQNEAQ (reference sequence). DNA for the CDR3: TGTGCCAGCAGCTCAGGGGACCATGGCTACACCTTC. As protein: CASSSGDHGYTF. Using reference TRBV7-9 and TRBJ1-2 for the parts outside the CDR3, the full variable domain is DTGVSQNPRHKITKRGQNVTFRCDPISEHNRLYWYRQTLGQGPEFLTYFQNEAQLEKSRLLSDRFSAERPKGSFSTLEIQRTEQGDSAMYLCASSSGDHGYTFGSGTRLTVV.

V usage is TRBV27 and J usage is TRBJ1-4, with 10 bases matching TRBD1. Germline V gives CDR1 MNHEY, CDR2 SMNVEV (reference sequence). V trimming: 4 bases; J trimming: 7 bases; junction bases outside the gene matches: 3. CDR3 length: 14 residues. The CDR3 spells CASSSGQGIEKLFF. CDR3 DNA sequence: TGTGCCAGCAGTTCGGGACAGGGGATTGAAAAACTGTTTTTT.

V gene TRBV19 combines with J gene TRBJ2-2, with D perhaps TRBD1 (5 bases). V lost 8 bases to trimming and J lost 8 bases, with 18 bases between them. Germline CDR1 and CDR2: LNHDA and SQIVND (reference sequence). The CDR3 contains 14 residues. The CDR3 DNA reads TGTGCCAGTGCCTCCAGGACACGAAAAGGGGAGCTGTTTTTT. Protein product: CASASRTRKGELFF.

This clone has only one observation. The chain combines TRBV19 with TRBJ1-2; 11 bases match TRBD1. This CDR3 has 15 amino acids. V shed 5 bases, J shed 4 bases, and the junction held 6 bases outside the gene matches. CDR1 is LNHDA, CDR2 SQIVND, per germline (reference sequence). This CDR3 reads CASSPGQGVGYGYTF. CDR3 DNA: TGTGCCAGTAGTCCGGGACAGGGGGTGGGCTATGGCTACACCTTC.

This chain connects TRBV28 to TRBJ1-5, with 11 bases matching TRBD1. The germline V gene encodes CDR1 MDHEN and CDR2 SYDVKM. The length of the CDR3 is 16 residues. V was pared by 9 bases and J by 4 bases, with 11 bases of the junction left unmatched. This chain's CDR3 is CASVFSGQGVNQPQHF. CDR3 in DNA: TGTGCCAGTGTCTTCTCGGGACAGGGGGTTAATCAGCCCCAGCATTTT.

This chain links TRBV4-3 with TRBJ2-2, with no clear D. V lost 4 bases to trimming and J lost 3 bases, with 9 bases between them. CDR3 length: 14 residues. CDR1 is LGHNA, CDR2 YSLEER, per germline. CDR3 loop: CASSRAPDTGELFF. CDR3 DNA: TGCGCCAGCAGCCGGGCCCCGGACACCGGGGAGCTGTTTTTT.

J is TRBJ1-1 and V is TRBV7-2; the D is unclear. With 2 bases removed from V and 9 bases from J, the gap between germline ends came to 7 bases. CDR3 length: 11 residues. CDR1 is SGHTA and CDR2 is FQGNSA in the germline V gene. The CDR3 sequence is CASSLTTKAFF. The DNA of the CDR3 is TGTGCCAGCAGCTTAACGACAAAAGCTTTCTTT.

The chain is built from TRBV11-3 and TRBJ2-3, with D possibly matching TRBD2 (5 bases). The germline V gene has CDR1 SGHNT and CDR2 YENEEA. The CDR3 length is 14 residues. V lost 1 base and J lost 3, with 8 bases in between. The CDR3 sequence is CASSLGRGTDTQYF. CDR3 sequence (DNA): TGTGCCAGCAGCTTAGGCCGGGGTACAGATACGCAGTATTTT. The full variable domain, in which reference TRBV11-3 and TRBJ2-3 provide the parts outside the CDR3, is EAGVVQSPRYKIIEKKQPVAFWCNPISGHNTLYWYLQNLGQGPELLIRYENEEAVDDSQLPKDRFSAERLKGVDSTLKIQPAELGDSAVYLCASSLGRGTDTQYFGPGTRLTVL.